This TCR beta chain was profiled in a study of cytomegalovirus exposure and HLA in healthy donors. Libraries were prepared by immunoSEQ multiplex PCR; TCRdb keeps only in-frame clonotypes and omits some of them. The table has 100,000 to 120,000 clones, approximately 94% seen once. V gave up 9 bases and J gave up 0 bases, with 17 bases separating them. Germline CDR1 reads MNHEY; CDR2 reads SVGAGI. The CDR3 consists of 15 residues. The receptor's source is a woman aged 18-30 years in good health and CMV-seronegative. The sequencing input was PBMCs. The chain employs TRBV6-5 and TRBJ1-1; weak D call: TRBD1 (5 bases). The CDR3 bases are TGTGCCAGTACCCATCCAGGACAAGTGAACACTGAAGCTTTCTTT. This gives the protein CASTHPGQVNTEAFF.